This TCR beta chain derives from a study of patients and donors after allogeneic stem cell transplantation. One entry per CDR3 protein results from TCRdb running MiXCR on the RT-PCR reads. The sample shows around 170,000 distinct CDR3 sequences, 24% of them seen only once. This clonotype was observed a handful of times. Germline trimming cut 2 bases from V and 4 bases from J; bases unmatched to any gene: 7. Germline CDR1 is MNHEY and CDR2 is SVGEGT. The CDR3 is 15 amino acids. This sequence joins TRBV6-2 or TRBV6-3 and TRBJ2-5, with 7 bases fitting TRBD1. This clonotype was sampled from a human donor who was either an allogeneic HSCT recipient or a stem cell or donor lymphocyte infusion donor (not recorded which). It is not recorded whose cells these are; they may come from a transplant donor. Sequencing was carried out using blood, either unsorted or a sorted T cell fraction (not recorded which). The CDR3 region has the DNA TGTGCCAGCAGTTACCAGACAGGGATTCCAGAGACCCAGTACTTC. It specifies CASSYQTGIPETQYF.